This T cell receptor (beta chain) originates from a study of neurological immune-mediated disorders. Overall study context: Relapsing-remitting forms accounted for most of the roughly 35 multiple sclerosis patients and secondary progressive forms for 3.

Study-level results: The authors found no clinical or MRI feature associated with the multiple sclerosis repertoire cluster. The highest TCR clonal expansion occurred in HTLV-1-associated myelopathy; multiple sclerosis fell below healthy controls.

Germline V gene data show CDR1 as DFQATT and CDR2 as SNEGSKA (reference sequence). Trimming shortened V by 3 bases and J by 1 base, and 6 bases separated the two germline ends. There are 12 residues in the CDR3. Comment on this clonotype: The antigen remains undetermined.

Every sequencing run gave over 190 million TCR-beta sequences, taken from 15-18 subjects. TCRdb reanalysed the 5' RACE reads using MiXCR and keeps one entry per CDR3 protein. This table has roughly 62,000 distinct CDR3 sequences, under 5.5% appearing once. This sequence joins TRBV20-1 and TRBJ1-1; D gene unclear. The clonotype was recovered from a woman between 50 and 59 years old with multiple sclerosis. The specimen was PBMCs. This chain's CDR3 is CSARGGNTEAFF. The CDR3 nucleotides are TGCAGTGCTAGGGGCGGGAACACTGAAGCTTTCTTT.